The following is a T cell receptor beta chain sequence with its context. Ten or more counts support this clonotype. Its cognate antigen has yet to be identified. No much larger clone exists at a distance of one base, and base qualities are not known. Preparation of the library involved PCR. The instrument was an Illumina MiSeq. TCRdb itself trimmed the public reads at Q25 with fastp, ran MiXCR and retained productive beta chains. Each CDR3 protein gets just one entry, which takes the most common genes and DNA from the rows behind it. The table for this sample lists roughly 15,000 distinct CDR3 sequences; approximately 35% of them were counted only once. Approximately 1.5% of the sample is in the top ten clones. The CDR3 contains 15 residues, cysteine and phenylalanine counted. Only the CDR3 DNA stays, 45 bases, in frame from base 1. As encoded in the germline V gene (reference sequence), CDR1 is DFQATT while CDR2 is SNEGSKA. V lost 0 bases and J lost 5 bases; the stretch between them is 16 bases long.

The sample comes from a study of regulatory and conventional T cells in breast cancer (dated by TCRdb to the mid-2010s). The sequencing input was conventional T cells from blood. The chain was built from TRBV20-1 and TRBJ2-5; the D segment could be TRBD2, given 6 matching bases. The receptor's source is a female donor in good health. DNA sequence: TGCAGTGCTAGAGATCAGGAGGGAATTGGCGAGACCCAGTACTTC. It translates to CSARDQEGIGETQYF.